The sequence of this TCR beta chain was determined in a study of cytomegalovirus exposure and HLA in healthy donors. Looking at the study overall: The roughly 700 first-cohort repertoires shared a platform with the 130 or so validation repertoires, as reported in a later analysis.

The protocol was immunoSEQ multiplex PCR, while the TCRdb copy is restricted to in-frame clones and leaves out a portion. The sample lists tens of thousands of clones; about 93% were seen once. V was clipped by 2 bases and J by 8 bases, with 21 bases between them. CDR3 length: 16 amino acids. Per the germline V gene, CDR1 is LGHNA and CDR2 is YNFKEQ. The source material was PBMCs. This clonotype was obtained from a woman aged 30 to 39 in good health and CMV-seropositive. The chain is built from TRBV4-2 and TRBJ1-2; no definite D call. CDR3: CASSQNGDMSFAGYTF. CDR3 in DNA: TGTGCCAGCAGCCAAAACGGTGACATGTCTTTCGCCGGCTACACCTTC.